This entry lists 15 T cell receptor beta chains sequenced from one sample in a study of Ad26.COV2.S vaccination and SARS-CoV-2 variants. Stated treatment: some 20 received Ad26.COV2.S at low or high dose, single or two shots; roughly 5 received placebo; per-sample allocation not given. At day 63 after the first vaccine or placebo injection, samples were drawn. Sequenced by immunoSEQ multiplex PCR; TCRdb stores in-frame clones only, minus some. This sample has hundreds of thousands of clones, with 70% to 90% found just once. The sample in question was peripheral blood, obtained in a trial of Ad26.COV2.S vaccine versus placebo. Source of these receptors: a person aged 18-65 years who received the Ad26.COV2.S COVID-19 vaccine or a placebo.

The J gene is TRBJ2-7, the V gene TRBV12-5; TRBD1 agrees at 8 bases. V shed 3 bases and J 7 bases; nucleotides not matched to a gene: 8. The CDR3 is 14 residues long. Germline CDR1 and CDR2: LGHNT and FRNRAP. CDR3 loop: CASGFRQGAGEQYF. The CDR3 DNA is TGTGCTAGTGGTTTTCGTCAGGGGGCAGGGGAGCAGTACTTC.

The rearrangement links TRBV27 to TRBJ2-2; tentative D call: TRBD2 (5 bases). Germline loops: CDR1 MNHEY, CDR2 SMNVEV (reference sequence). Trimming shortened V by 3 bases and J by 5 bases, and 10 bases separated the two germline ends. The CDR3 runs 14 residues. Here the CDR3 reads CASSFLRGTGELFF. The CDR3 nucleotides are TGTGCCAGCAGTTTTCTCCGGGGAACCGGGGAGCTGTTTTTT.

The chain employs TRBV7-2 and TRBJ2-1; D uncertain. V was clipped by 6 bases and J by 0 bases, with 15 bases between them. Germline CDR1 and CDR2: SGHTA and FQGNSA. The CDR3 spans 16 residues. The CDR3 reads CASRDRTVSSYNEQFF. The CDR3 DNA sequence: TGTGCCAGCAGGGATCGGACGGTGAGCTCCTACAATGAGCAGTTCTTC.

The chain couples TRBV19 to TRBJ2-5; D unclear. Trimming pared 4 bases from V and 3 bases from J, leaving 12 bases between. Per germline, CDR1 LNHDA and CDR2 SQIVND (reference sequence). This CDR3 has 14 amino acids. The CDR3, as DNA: TGTGCCAGTAGTACAGACTTCTCAAAAGAGACCCAGTACTTC. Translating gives CASSTDFSKETQYF.

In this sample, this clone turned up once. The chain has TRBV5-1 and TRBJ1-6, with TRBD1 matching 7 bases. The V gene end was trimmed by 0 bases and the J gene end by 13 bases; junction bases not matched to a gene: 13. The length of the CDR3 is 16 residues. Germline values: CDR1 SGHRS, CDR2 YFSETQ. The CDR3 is CASSLGLSQGGVPLHF. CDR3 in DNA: TGCGCCAGCAGCTTGGGTTTGTCGCAGGGGGGAGTTCCCCTCCACTTT. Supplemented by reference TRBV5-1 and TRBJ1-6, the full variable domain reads KAGVTQTPRYLIKTRGQQVTLSCSPISGHRSVSWYQQTPGQGLQFLFEYFSETQRNKGNFPGRFSGRQFSNSRSEMNVSTLELGDSALYLCASSLGLSQGGVPLHFGNGTRLTVT.

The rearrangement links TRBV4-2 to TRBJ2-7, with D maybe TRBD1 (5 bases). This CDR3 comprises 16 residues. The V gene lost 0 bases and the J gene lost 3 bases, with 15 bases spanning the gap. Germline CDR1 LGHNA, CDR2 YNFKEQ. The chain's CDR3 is CASSQDAGYGDYEQYF. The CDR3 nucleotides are TGTGCCAGCAGCCAAGATGCAGGGTACGGTGACTACGAGCAGTACTTC.

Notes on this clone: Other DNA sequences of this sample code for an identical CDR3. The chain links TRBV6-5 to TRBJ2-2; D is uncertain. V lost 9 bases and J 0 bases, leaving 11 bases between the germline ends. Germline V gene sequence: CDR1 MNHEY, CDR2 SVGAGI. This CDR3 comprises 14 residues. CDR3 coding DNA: TGTGCCAGTCGACGAAATTCGAACACCGGGGAGCTGTTTTTT. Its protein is CASRRNSNTGELFF.

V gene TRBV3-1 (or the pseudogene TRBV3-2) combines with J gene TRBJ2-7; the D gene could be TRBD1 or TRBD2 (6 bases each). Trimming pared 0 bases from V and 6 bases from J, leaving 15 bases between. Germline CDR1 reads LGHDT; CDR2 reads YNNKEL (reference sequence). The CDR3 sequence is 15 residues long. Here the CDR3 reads CASSQDSWGAPEQYF. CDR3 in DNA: TGTGCCAGCAGCCAAGATTCCTGGGGGGCTCCCGAGCAGTACTTC.

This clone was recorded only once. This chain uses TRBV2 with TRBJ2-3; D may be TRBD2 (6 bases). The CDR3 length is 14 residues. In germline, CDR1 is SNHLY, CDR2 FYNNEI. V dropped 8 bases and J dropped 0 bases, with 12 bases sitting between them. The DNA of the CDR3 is TGTGCCAGCGGGAATAGCGGCAGCACAGATACGCAGTATTTT. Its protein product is CASGNSGSTDTQYF.

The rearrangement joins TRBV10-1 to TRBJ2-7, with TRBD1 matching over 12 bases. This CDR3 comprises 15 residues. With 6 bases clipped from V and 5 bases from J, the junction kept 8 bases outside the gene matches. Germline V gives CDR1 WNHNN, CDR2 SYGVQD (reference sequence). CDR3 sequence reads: CASRDRDRGLDEQYF. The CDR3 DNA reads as TGCGCCAGCAGAGACCGGGACAGGGGGCTGGACGAGCAGTACTTC.

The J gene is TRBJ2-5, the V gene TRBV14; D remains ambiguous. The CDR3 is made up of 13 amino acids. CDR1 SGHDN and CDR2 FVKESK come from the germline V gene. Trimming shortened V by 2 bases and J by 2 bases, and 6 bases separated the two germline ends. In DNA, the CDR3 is TGTGCCAGCAGCCAACGGTGGCAAGAGACCCAGTACTTC. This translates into CASSQRWQETQYF.

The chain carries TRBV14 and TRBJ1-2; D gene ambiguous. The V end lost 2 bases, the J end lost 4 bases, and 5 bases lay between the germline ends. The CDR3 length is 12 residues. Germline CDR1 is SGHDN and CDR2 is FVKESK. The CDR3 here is CASSQNSYGYTF. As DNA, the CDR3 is TGTGCCAGCAGCCAAAACAGCTATGGCTACACCTTC.

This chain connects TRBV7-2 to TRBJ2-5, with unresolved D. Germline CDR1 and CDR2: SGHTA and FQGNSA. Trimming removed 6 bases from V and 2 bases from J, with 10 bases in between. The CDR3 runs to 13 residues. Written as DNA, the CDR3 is TGTGCCAGCAGAATGAGTTTGCAAGAGACCCAGTACTTC. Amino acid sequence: CASRMSLQETQYF.

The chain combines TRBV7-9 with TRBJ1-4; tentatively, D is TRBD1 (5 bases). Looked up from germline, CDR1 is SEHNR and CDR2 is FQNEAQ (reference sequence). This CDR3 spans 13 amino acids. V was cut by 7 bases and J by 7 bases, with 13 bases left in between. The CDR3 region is CASTRVGPEKLFF. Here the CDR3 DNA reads TGTGCCAGCACCAGGGTTGGTCCTGAAAAACTGTTTTTT.

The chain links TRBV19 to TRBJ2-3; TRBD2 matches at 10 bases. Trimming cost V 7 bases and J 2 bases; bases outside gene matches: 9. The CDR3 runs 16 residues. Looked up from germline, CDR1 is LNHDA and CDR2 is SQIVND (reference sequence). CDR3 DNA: TGTGCCAGTAATAAACGTAGCGGGGGGCTCACAGATACGCAGTATTTT. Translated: CASNKRSGGLTDTQYF.